These 21 T cell receptor beta chains came from one sample sequenced in a study of blood T cell repertoires in COVID-19. The method was immunoSEQ multiplex PCR; TCRdb's version includes in-frame clones alone and lacks a portion of them. The sample shows a few hundred thousand clones, about nine tenths of them seen only once. Sequencing was carried out using peripheral blood. Every receptor here comes from a woman aged 30 to 39 with COVID-19, enrolled during active disease.

The V gene is TRBV6-6, the J gene TRBJ1-6, with 9 bases that match TRBD1. Trimming at V came to 5 bases and at J to 8 bases, leaving 7 bases not matched to a gene. Germline CDR1 reads MNHNY; CDR2 reads SVGAGI (reference sequence). The length of the CDR3 is 15 residues. The CDR3 protein is CASSTPDRGDSPLHF. The CDR3 DNA reads as TGTGCCAGCAGTACTCCGGACAGGGGAGATTCACCCCTCCACTTT.

This clone was seen once. The V gene is TRBV7-9, the J gene TRBJ2-1, with TRBD2 identical over 15 bases. Losses at the gene ends were 5 bases for V and 4 bases for J; bases not matched to a gene: 6. CDR3 length: 17 residues. Germline CDR1 is SEHNR and CDR2 is FQNEAQ (reference sequence). The CDR3 coding sequence is TGTGCCAGCAGCCCTGGACTAGCGGGGGGGAAGTACAATGAGCAGTTCTTC. Translation gives CASSPGLAGGKYNEQFF. Together with reference TRBV7-9 and TRBJ2-1, the CDR3 gives the full variable domain: DTGVSQNPRHKITKRGQNVTFRCDPISEHNRLYWYRQTLGQGPEFLTYFQNEAQLEKSRLLSDRFSAERPKGSFSTLEIQRTEQGDSAMYLCASSPGLAGGKYNEQFFGPGTRLTVL.

The rearrangement links TRBV27 to TRBJ2-7; TRBD2 matches 10 bases. The germline gives CDR1 MNHEY, CDR2 SMNVEV (reference sequence). The CDR3 runs 15 residues. V dropped 5 bases and J dropped 2; count of bases not matched to a gene: 6. Written as DNA, the CDR3 is TGTGCCAGCAGTGTAAGCGGGGGGGATACCTACGAGCAGTACTTC. Its translation: CASSVSGGDTYEQYF.

The chain recombines TRBV5-1 with TRBJ2-7, with D possibly being TRBD1 (5 bases). V shed 0 bases and J shed 4 bases, with 5 bases lying between them. The V gene's germline CDR1 is SGHRS and CDR2 YFSETQ. This CDR3 has 12 amino acids. The CDR3 DNA is TGCGCCAGCAGCTTGGAGGGGTACGAGCAGTACTTC. Its translation: CASSLEGYEQYF.

This chain connects TRBV7-2 to TRBJ2-7; no firm D call. This CDR3 region has 18 residues. V lost 2 bases, J lost 0 bases, and 20 bases lay in between. Germline assignment: CDR1 SGHTA and CDR2 FQGNSA. CDR3 DNA sequence: TGTGCCAGCAGCTTAAGTAAGACTCATATCCGAGGCTCCTACGAGCAGTACTTC. This translates into CASSLSKTHIRGSYEQYF.

This clone was seen a single time. V is TRBV5-6 and J is TRBJ1-1; D remains ambiguous. The V gene's germline CDR1 is SGHDT and CDR2 YYEEEE. This CDR3 is 17 amino acids long. The germline V and J ends were trimmed by 1 base and 0 bases, with 16 bases remaining between them. DNA for the CDR3: TGTGCCAGCAGCTTGAGGGTTTGGACTTACATGAACACTGAAGCTTTCTTT. This sequence encodes CASSLRVWTYMNTEAFF.

The chain employs TRBV5-4 and TRBJ2-1; 8 nucleotides line up with TRBD2. In germline, CDR1 is SGHNT, CDR2 YYREEE (reference sequence). The CDR3 is made up of 13 amino acids. The ends lost 4 bases at V and 10 bases at J; junction bases unmatched: 7. The CDR3 sequence: CASSPGGAGEQFF. As DNA, the CDR3 is TGTGCCAGCAGCCCCGGGGGGGCCGGGGAGCAGTTCTTC. The variable domain in full, completed from reference TRBV5-4 and TRBJ2-1, reads ETGVTQSPTHLIKTRGQQVTLRCSSQSGHNTVSWYQQALGQGPQFIFQYYREEENGRGNFPPRFSGLQFPNYSSELNVNALELDDSALYLCASSPGGAGEQFFGPGTRLTVL.

This clone was counted many times. The gene calls are TRBV29-1 and TRBJ2-7; TRBD2 aligns across 7 bases. V was pared by 4 bases and J by 5 bases, with 2 bases of the junction left unmatched. CDR1 and CDR2 (germline): SQVTM, ANQGSEA. The CDR3 loop spans 11 amino acids. CDR3 residues: CSVAREDEQYF. DNA for the CDR3: TGCAGCGTTGCTCGGGAGGACGAGCAGTACTTC.

This chain uses TRBV6-5 with TRBJ1-1; 8 bases agree with TRBD1. Per germline, CDR1 MNHEY and CDR2 SVGAGI. CDR3 length equals 13 residues. J gave up 4 bases and V 7 bases, and 5 bases lay outside the gene matches. The CDR3, as DNA: TGTGCCAGCAACAGGGGGGGATTCACTGAAGCTTTCTTT. This codes for CASNRGGFTEAFF.

This clone occurred once. The rearrangement links TRBV11-2 to TRBJ2-7, with TRBD1 as a possible D gene (6 bases). Germline V gene data show CDR1 as SGHAT and CDR2 as FQNNGV. V lost 5 bases, J lost 3 bases, and 14 bases lay in between. This CDR3 region has 14 residues. The CDR3 sequence: CASSGLRGHYEQYF. The CDR3 DNA sequence: TGTGCCAGCAGCGGCCTCAGGGGCCACTACGAGCAGTACTTC.

CDR3 in amino acids: CASSSHPGQFNEQFF. As DNA, the CDR3 is TGTGCCAGCAGCTCGCACCCGGGACAGTTCAATGAGCAGTTCTTC. The chain uses TRBV7-6 and TRBJ2-1; 7 nucleotides match TRBD1. This CDR3 region has 15 residues. J was trimmed by 6 bases and V by 4 bases; bases with no gene match: 9. CDR1 is SGHVS, CDR2 FNYEAQ, per germline.

The V gene is TRBV6-5, the J gene TRBJ2-6; D not certain. The CDR3 covers 15 residues. Germline CDR1 and CDR2: MNHEY and SVGAGI. With 0 bases removed from V and 0 bases from J, the gap between germline ends came to 3 bases. CDR3 DNA sequence: TGTGCCAGCAGTTACTCCAGCTCTGGGGCCAACGTCCTGACTTTC. Translated: CASSYSSSGANVLTF.

As regards this clone: Other DNA variants within this sample encode the same CDR3. V is TRBV5-1 and J is TRBJ1-6; TRBD1 might be the D (5 bases). Germline V gene lookup returns CDR1 SGHRS and CDR2 YFSETQ. This CDR3 spans 15 amino acids. Trimming removed 0 bases from V and 7 bases from J, with 11 bases in between. The DNA for the CDR3 is TGCGCCAGCAGCTTGGGCGGGAGGGGAAATTCACCCCTCCACTTT. Its translation is CASSLGGRGNSPLHF.

Only one count was recorded for this clone. The chain employs TRBV13 and TRBJ1-6; 8 nucleotides align to TRBD1. V shed 7 bases and J 9 bases; nucleotides not matched to a gene: 11. This CDR3 contains 15 residues. The germline V gene has CDR1 PRHDT and CDR2 FYEKMQ (reference sequence). DNA for the CDR3: TGTGCCAGCAAGGGTCTACAGGGGGTTCTTTCACCCCTCCACTTT. This sequence encodes CASKGLQGVLSPLHF. Based on the CDR3 plus reference TRBV13 and TRBJ1-6, the full variable domain is AAGVIQSPRHLIKEKRETATLKCYPIPRHDTVYWYQQGPGQDPQFLISFYEKMQSDKGSIPDRFSAQQFSDYHSELNMSSLELGDSALYFCASKGLQGVLSPLHFGNGTRLTVT.

This rearrangement joins TRBV30 to TRBJ2-1; TRBD2 aligns across 8 bases. The V segment lost 0 bases and the J segment 9 bases; nucleotides outside the gene matches: 7. Germline values: CDR1 GTSNPN, CDR2 SVGIG (reference sequence). The CDR3 runs 14 residues. The CDR3 sequence: CAWSVLGGVSEQFF. The CDR3 nucleotides read TGTGCCTGGAGTGTACTCGGGGGGGTTAGTGAGCAGTTCTTC.

The chain carries TRBV7-8 and TRBJ1-5; perhaps TRBD1 as D (6 bases). The V gene's germline CDR1 is SGHVS and CDR2 FQNEAQ. This CDR3 region has 13 residues. V lost 5 bases and J lost 4, with 9 bases in between. The CDR3 DNA reads TGTGCCAGCAGCCCAGGGGCTAATCAGCCCCAGCATTTT. Translating gives CASSPGANQPQHF.

This clone was observed a few times. The gene calls are TRBV28 and TRBJ2-1; D may be TRBD2 (5 bases). Per the germline V gene, CDR1 is MDHEN and CDR2 is SYDVKM. The CDR3 is made up of 15 amino acids. V lost 3 bases and J 6 bases, leaving 15 bases between the germline ends. The CDR3, as DNA: TGTGCCAGCAGTTTGAGAGGGAGCGCGTTCAATGAGCAGTTCTTC. Translation: CASSLRGSAFNEQFF.

The genes are TRBV5-1 and TRBJ1-2; 9 nucleotides line up with TRBD1. The CDR3 is 15 residues long. Germline CDR1 and CDR2: SGHRS and YFSETQ. V lost 4 bases to trimming and J lost 7 bases; unmatched junction nucleotides: 11. The CDR3 is CASSPQGQGRGGYTF. CDR3 nucleotide sequence: TGCGCCAGCAGCCCCCAGGGACAGGGAAGGGGTGGCTACACCTTC.

A note on this clone: This specimen includes other DNA sequences encoding the same CDR3. The gene calls are TRBV7-6 and TRBJ2-1, with 8 nucleotides matching TRBD2. Germline CDR1 reads SGHVS; CDR2 reads FNYEAQ. V trimming: 1 base; J trimming: 7 bases; junction bases outside the gene matches: 6. CDR3 length: 15 residues. The CDR3 region has the DNA TGTGCCAGCAGCTTAGGAACGGGGGGGCCAAATGAGCAGTTCTTC. This encodes CASSLGTGGPNEQFF.

The chain links TRBV4-1 to TRBJ1-1, with unresolved D. Trimming removed 0 bases at V and 4 bases at J, with 12 bases between. Germline V gene data show CDR1 as MGHRA and CDR2 as YSYEKL. The CDR3 contains 15 residues. The CDR3 bases are TGCGCCAGCAGCCAAGATCCACCGGAGAGCACTGAAGCTTTCTTT. Protein sequence: CASSQDPPESTEAFF.

This sequence joins TRBV5-1 and TRBJ1-2; possible D gene TRBD1, 5 bases. V dropped 0 bases and J dropped 4 bases, with 13 bases sitting between them. This CDR3 has 15 residues. The germline V gene encodes CDR1 SGHRS and CDR2 YFSETQ. The CDR3 spells CASSLASGGGYGYTF. The DNA for the CDR3 is TGCGCCAGCAGCTTGGCCTCCGGGGGTGGCTATGGCTACACCTTC.